The clone carrying this T cell receptor beta chain showed up just once. Its antigen remains unidentified. The source of the sample is a study of OX40 agonist ivuxolimab in advanced cancers. General study points: On average, CD8+ T cells showed a greater number of expanded clones than CD4+.

Trimming removed 2 bases from V and 2 bases from J, with 13 bases in between. Looked up from germline, CDR1 is MNHNS and CDR2 is SASEGT. CDR3 length: 16 amino acids. Clones were sequenced by immunoSEQ multiplex PCR, and TCRdb holds only the in-frame ones, with some missing. The table has around 10,000 clones, 76% seen once. The sequence was obtained from an adult with an advanced solid tumor such as melanoma, head and neck, liver or kidney cancer. This rearrangement joins TRBV6-1 to TRBJ2-1; D perhaps matches TRBD1 (5 bases). Sequences were derived from CD4+ or CD8+ T cells sorted from blood, sampled in a trial of the OX40 agonist ivuxolimab. CDR3 in DNA: TGTGCCAGCAGTGAATTGACAGCCGGCACCTACAATGAGCAGTTCTTC. Protein sequence: CASSELTAGTYNEQFF.